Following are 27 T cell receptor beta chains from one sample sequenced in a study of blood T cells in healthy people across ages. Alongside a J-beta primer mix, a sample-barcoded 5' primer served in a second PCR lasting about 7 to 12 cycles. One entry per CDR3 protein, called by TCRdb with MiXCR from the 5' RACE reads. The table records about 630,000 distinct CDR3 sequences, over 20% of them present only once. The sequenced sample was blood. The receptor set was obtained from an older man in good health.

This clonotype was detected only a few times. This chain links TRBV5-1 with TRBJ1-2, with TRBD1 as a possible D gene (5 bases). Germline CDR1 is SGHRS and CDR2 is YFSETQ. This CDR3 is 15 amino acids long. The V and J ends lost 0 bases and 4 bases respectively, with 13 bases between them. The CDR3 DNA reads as TGCGCCAGCAGCTTGGTTCCGGACAAGAGCTATGGCTACACCTTC. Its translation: CASSLVPDKSYGYTF.

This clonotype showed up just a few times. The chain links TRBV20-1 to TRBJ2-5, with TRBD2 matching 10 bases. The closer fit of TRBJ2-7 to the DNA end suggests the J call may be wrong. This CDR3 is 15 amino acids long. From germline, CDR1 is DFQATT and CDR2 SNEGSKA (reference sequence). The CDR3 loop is CSARGSTSGSYEQYF. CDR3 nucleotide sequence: TGCAGTGCTAGAGGTTCGACTAGCGGGTCCTACGAGCAGTACTTC.

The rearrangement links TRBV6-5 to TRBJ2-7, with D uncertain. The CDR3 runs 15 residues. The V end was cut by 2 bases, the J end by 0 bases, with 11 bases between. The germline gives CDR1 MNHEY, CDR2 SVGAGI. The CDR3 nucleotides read TGTGCCAGCAGTTACGCAGGATCGCTCTCCTACGAGCAGTACTTC. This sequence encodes CASSYAGSLSYEQYF.

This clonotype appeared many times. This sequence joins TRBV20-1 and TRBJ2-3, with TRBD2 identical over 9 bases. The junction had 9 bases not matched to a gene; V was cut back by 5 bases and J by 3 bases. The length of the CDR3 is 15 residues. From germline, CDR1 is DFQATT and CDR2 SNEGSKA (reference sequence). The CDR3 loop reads CSARSGSVATDTQYF. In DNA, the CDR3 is TGCAGTGCTCGTAGCGGGAGCGTAGCGACAGATACGCAGTATTTT.

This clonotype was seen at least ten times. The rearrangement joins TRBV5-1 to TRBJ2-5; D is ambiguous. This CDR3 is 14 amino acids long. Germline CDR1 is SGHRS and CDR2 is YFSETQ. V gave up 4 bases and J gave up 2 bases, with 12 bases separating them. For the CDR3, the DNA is TGCGCCAGCAGCCCGGATAGACTGCAAGAGACCCAGTACTTC. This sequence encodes CASSPDRLQETQYF.

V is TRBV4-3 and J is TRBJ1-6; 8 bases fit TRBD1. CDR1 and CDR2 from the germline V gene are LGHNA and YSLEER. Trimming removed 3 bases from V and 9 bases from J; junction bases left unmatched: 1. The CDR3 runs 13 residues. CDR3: CASSQDRASPLHF. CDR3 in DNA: TGCGCCAGCAGCCAGGACAGGGCTTCACCCCTCCACTTT.

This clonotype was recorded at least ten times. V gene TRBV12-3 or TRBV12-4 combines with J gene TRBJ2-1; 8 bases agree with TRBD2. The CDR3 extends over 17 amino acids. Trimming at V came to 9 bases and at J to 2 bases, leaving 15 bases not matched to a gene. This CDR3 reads CASGGLASMGTYNEQFF. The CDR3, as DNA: TGTGCCAGTGGAGGACTAGCATCAATGGGGACCTACAATGAGCAGTTCTTC.

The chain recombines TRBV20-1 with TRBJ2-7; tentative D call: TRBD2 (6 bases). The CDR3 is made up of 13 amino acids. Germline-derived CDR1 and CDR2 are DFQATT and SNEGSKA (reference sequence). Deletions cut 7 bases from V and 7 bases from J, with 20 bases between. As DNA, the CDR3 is TGCAGTGTGCTGCGGGATAAAGGCTATGAGCAGTACTTC. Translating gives CSVLRDKGYEQYF.

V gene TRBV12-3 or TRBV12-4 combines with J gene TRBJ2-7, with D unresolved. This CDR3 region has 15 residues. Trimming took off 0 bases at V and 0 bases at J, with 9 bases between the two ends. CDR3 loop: CASSLARGSSYEQYF. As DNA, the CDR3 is TGTGCCAGCAGTTTAGCACGCGGTAGCTCCTACGAGCAGTACTTC.

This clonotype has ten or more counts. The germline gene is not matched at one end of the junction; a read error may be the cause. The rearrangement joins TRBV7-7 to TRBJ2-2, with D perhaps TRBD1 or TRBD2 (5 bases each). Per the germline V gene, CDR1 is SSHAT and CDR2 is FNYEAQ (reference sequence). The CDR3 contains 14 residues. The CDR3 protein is CASSLLVGAGELFF. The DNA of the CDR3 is TGTGCTAGCAGCTTACTAGTAGGGGCCGGGGAGCTGTTTTTT.

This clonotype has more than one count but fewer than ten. The DNA for the CDR3 is TGCGCCAGCAGCGGCACAGGGGTGCGGGAAAAACTGTTTTTT. It encodes CASSGTGVREKLFF. This chain uses TRBV4-1 with TRBJ1-4; the match to TRBD1 covers 7 bases. J lost 8 bases, V lost 5 bases, and 8 bases had no gene match. CDR1 and CDR2 (germline): MGHRA, YSYEKL. The CDR3 contains 14 residues.

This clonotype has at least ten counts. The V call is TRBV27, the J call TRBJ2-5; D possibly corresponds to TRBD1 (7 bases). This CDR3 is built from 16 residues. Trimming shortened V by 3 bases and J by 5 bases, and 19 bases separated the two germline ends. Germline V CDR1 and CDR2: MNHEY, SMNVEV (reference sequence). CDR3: CASSFLGGGLEETQYF. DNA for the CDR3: TGTGCCAGCAGTTTTCTTGGAGGGGGCCTAGAGGAGACCCAGTACTTC.

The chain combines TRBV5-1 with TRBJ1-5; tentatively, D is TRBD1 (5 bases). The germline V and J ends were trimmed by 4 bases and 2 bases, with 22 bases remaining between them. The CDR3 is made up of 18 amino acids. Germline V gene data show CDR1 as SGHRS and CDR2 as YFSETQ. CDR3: CASSVGGVTIVGNQPQHF. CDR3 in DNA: TGCGCCAGCAGCGTGGGAGGGGTTACTATAGTGGGCAATCAGCCCCAGCATTTT.

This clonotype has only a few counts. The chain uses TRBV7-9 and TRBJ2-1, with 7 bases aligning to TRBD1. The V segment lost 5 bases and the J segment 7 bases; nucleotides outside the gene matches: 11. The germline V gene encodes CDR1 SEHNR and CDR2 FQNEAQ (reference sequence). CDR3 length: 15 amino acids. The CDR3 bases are TGTGCCAGCAGCCCCTCGACAGGGTTTTTGAATGAGCAGTTCTTC. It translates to CASSPSTGFLNEQFF.

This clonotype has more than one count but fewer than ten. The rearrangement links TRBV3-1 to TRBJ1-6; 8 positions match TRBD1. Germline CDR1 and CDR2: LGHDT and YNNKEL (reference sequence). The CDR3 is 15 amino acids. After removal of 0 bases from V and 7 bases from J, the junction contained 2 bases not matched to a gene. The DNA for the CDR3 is TGTGCCAGCAGCCAAGATAACAGGGGGAATTCACCCCTCCACTTT. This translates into CASSQDNRGNSPLHF.

Here the CDR3 DNA reads TGTGCCAGCAGCTTAAGGGCTCAGGGATCCCTGGGTCTAGATACGCAGTATTTT. Translation: CASSLRAQGSLGLDTQYF. The rearrangement uses TRBV7-2 and TRBJ2-3, with D perhaps TRBD1 (5 bases). Germline V gives CDR1 SGHTA, CDR2 FQGNSA. V was cut by 2 bases and J by 5 bases, with 23 bases left in between. This CDR3 is built from 18 residues.

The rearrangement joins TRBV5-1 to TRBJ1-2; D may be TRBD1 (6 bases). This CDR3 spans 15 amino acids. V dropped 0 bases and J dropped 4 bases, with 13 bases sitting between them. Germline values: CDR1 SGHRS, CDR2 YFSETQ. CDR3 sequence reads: CASSLAGGVGYGYTF. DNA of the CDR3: TGCGCCAGCAGCTTGGCTGGGGGCGTCGGCTATGGCTACACCTTC.

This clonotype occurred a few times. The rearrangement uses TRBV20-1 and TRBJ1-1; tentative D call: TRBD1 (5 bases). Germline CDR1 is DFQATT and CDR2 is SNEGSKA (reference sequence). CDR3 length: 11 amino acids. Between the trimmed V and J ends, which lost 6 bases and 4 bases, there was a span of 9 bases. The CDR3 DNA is TGCAGTGCCGCAGGGCCCACTGAAGCTTTCTTT. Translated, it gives CSAAGPTEAFF.

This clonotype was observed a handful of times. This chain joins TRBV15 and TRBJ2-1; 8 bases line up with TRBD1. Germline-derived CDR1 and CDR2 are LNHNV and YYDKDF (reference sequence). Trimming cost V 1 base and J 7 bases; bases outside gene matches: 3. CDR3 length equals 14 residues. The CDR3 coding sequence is TGTGCCACCAGCAGAGGACAGGGGCGAAATGAGCAGTTCTTC. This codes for CATSRGQGRNEQFF.

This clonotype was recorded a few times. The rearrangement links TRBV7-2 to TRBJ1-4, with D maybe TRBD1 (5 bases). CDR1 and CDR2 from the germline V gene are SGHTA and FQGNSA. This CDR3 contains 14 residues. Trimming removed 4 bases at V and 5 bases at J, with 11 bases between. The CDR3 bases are TGTGCCAGCAGCTCGACAGCCTTAAATGAAAAACTGTTTTTT. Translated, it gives CASSSTALNEKLFF.

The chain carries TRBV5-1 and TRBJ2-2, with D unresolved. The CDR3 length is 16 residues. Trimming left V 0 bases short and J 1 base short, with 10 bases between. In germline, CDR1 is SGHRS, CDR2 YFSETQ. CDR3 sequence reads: CASSLEGRLNTGELFF. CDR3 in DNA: TGCGCCAGCAGCTTGGAGGGCAGGCTGAACACCGGGGAGCTGTTTTTT.

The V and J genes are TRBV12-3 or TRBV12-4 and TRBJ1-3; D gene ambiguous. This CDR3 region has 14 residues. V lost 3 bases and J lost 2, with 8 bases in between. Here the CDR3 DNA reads TGTGCCAGCAGTTTGAAGTCAGCTGGAAACACCATATATTTT. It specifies CASSLKSAGNTIYF.

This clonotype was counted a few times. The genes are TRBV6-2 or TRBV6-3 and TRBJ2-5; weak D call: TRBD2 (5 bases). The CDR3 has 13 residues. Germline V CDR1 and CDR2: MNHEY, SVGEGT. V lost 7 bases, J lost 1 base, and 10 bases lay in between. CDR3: CASMRESQETQYF. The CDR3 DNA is TGTGCCAGCATGAGGGAATCCCAAGAGACCCAGTACTTC.

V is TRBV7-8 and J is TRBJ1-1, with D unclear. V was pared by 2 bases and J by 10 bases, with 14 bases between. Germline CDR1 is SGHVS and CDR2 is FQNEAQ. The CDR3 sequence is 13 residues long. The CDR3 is CASSLRVGLLAFF. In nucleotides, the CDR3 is TGTGCCAGCAGCTTACGGGTTGGGTTGCTAGCTTTCTTT.

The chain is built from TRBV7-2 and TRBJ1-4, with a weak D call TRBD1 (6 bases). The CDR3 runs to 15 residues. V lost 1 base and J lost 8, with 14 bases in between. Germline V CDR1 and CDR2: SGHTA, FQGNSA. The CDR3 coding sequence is TGTGCCAGCAGCTTAGTTGGGGGCGCGTTGGAAAAACTGTTTTTT. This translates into CASSLVGGALEKLFF.

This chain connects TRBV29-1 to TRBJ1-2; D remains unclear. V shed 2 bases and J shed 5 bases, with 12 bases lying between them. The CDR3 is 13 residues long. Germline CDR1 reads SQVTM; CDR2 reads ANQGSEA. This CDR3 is CSVERESGYGYTF. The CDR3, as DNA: TGCAGCGTTGAAAGGGAGAGTGGTTATGGCTACACCTTC. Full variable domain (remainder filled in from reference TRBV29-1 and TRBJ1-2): SAVISQKPSRDICQRGTSLTIQCQVDSQVTMMFWYRQQPGQSLTLIATANQGSEATYESGFVIDKFPISRPNLTFSTLTVSNMSPEDSSIYLCSVERESGYGYTFGSGTRLTVV.

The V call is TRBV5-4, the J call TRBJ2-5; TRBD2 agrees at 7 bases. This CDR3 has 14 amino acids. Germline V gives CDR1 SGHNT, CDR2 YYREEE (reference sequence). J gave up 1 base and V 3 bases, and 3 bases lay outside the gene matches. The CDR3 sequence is CASSSRGSQETQYF. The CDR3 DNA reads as TGTGCCAGCAGCTCGCGGGGGAGCCAAGAGACCCAGTACTTC.